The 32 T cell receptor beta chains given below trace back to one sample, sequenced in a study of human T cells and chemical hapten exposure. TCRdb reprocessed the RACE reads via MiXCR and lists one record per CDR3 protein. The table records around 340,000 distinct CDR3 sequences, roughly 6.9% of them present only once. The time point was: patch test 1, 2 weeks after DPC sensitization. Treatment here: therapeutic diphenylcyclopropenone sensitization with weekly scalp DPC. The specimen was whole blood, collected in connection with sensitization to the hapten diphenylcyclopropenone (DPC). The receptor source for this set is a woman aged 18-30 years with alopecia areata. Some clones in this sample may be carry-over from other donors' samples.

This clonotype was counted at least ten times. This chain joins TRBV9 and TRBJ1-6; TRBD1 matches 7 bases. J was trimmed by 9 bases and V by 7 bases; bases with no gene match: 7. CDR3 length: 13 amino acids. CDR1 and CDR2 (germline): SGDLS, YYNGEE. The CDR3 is CASSTGPGSPLHF. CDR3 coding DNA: TGTGCCAGCTCGACAGGGCCCGGTTCACCCCTCCACTTT.

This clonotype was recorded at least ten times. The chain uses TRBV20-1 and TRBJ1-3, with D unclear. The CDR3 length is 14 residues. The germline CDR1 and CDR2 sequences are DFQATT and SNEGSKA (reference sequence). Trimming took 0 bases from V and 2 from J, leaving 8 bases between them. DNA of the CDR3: TGCAGTGCTAGAGAGGGCTCCGCTGGAAACACCATATATTTT. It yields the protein CSAREGSAGNTIYF.

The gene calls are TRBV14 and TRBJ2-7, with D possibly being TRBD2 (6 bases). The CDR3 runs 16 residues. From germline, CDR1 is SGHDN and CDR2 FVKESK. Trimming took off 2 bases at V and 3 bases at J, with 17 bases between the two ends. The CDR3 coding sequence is TGTGCCAGCAGCCAACATCGGGCGCGGGGATTCTACGAGCAGTACTTC. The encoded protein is CASSQHRARGFYEQYF.

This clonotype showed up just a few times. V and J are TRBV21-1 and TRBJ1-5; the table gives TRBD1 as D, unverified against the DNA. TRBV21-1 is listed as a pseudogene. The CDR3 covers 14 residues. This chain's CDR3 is CATYSGQSSQPQHF. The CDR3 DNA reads TGTGCCACCTATTCGGGACAGTCCAGTCAGCCCCAGCATTTT.

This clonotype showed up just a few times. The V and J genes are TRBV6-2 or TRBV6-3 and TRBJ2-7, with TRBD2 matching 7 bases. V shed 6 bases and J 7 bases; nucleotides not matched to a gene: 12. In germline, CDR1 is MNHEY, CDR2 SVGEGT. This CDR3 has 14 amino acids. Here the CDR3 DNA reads TGTGCCAGCAGCCGGGGGGACTTTTCGAGGGAGCAGTACTTC. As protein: CASSRGDFSREQYF.

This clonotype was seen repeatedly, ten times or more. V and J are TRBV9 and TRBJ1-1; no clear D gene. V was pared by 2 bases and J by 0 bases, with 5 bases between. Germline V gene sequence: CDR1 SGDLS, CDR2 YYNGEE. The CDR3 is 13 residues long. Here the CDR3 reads CASSVRVNTEAFF. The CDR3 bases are TGTGCCAGCAGCGTTAGAGTGAACACTGAAGCTTTCTTT.

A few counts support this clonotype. The CDR3: CASSTQGTGELFF. The DNA for the CDR3 is TGTGCCAGTAGTACACAGGGAACCGGGGAGCTGTTTTTT. The chain carries TRBV19 and TRBJ2-2; tentatively, D is TRBD1 (6 bases). Per germline, CDR1 LNHDA and CDR2 SQIVND (reference sequence). CDR3 length: 13 residues. The V end lost 4 bases, the J end lost 5 bases, and 8 bases lay between the germline ends.

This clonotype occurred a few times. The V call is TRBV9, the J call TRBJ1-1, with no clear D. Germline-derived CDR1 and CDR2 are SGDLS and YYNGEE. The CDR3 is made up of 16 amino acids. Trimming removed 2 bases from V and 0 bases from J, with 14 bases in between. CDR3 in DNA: TGTGCCAGCAGCGTTGGTGTCAGATACATGAACACTGAAGCTTTCTTT. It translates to CASSVGVRYMNTEAFF. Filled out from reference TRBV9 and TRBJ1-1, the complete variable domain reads DSGVTQTPKHLITATGQRVTLRCSPRSGDLSVYWYQQSLDQGLQFLIQYYNGEERAKGNILERFSAQQFPDLHSELNLSSLELGDSALYFCASSVGVRYMNTEAFFGQGTRLTVV.

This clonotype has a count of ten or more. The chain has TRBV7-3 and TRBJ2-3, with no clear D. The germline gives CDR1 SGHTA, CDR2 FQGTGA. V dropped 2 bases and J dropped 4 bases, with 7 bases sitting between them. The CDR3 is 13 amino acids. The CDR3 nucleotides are TGTGCCAGCAGCTTAGAGATTCCAGATACGCAGTATTTT. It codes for CASSLEIPDTQYF.

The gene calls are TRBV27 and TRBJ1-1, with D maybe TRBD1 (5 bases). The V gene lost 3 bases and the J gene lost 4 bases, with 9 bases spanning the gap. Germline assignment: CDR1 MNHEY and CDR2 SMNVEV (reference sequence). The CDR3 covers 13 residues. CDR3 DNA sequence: TGTGCCAGCAGTTTTAAGAGGGGCACTGAAGCTTTCTTT. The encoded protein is CASSFKRGTEAFF.

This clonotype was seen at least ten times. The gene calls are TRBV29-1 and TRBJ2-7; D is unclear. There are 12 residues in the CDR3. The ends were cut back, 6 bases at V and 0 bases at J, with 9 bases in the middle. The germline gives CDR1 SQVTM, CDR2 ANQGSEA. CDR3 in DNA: TGCAGCGTCGTTCACAGCTCCTACGAGCAGTACTTC. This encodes CSVVHSSYEQYF.

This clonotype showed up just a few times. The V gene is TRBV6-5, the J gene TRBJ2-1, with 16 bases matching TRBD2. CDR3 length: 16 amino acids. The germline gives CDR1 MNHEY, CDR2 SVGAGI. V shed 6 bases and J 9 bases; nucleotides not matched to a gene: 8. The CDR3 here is CASSRGTSGGASEQFF. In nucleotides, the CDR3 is TGTGCCAGCAGCCGCGGGACTAGCGGGGGGGCGAGTGAGCAGTTCTTC.

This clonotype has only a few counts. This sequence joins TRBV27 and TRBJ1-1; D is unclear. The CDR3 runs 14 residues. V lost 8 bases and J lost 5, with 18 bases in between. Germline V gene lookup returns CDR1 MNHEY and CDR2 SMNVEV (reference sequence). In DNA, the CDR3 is TGTGCCAGCGTGGGTTGGCAGGAAGGAACTGAAGCTTTCTTT. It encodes CASVGWQEGTEAFF.

The CDR3 sequence is CASSRDRSRYGYTF. The DNA for the CDR3 is TGTGCCAGCAGTCGGGACAGGTCCCGTTATGGCTACACCTTC. The rearrangement joins TRBV6-2 or TRBV6-3 to TRBJ1-2; TRBD1 matches 8 bases. The CDR3 is made up of 14 amino acids. V was clipped by 5 bases and J by 5 bases; unmatched bases: 7. From germline, CDR1 is MNHEY and CDR2 SVGEGT.

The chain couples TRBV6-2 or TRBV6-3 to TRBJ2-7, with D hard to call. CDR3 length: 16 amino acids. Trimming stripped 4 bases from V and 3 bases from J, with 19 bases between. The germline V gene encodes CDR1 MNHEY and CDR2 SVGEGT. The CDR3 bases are TGTGCCAGCAGTTCCGAACCAAGACGGCAGAACTACGAGCAGTACTTC. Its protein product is CASSSEPRRQNYEQYF.

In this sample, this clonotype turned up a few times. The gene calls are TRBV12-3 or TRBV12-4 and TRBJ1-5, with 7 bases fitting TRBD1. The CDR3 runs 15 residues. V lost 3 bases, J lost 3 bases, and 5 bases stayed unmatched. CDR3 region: CASSFRQGYNQPQHF. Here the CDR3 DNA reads TGTGCCAGCAGTTTTAGACAGGGCTACAATCAGCCCCAGCATTTT.

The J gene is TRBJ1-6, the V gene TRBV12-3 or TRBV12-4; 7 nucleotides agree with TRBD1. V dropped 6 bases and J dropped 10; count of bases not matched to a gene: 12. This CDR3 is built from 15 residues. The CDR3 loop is CASRLGRQGSSPLHF. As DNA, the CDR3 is TGTGCCAGCAGACTCGGGAGACAGGGCTCATCACCCCTCCACTTT.

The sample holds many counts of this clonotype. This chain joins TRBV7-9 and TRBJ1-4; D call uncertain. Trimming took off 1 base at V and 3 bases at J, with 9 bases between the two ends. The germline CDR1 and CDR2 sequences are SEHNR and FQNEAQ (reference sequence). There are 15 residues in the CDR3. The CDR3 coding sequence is TGTGCCAGCAGCTTAGGGCAGAGCTCTAATGAAAAACTGTTTTTT. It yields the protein CASSLGQSSNEKLFF.

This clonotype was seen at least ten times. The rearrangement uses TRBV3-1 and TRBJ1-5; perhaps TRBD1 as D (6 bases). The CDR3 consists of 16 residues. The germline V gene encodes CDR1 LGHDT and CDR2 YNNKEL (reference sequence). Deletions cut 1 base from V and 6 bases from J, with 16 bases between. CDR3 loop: CASSQGLWGALQPQHF. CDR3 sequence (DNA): TGTGCCAGCAGCCAAGGCCTGTGGGGGGCTCTTCAGCCCCAGCATTTT. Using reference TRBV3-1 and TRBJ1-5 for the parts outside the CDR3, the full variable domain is DTAVSQTPKYLVTQMGNDKSIKCEQNLGHDTMYWYKQDSKKFLKIMFSYNNKELIINETVPNRFSPKSPDKAHLNLHINSLELGDSAVYFCASSQGLWGALQPQHFGDGTRLSIL.

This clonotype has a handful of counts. The CDR3 sequence: CASSLVQKPYEQYF. Here the CDR3 DNA reads TGTGCCAGCAGCTTGGTACAGAAGCCCTACGAGCAGTACTTC. J is TRBJ2-7 and V is TRBV5-6; D is uncertain. CDR3 length: 14 amino acids. The germline V gene has CDR1 SGHDT and CDR2 YYEEEE. Trimming removed 0 bases at V and 2 bases at J, with 9 bases between.

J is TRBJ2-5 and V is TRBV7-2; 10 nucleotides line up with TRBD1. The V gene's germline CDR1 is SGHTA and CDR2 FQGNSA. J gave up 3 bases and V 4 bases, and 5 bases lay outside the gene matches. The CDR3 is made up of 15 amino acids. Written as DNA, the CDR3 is TGTGCCAGCAGCTCATCCGGGACAGGGGAAGAGACCCAGTACTTC. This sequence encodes CASSSSGTGEETQYF.

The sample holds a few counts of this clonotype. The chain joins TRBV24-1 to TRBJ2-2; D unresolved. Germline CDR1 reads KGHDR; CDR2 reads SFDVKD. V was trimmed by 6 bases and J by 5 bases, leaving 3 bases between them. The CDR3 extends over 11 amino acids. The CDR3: CATSRTGELFF. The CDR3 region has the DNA TGTGCCACCAGTAGGACCGGGGAGCTGTTTTTT.

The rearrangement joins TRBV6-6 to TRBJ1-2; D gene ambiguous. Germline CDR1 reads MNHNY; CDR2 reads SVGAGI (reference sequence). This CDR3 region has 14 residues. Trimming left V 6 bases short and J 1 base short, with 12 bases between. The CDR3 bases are TGTGCCAGCAGCAAAACAGAAATTAACTATGGCTACACCTTC. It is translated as CASSKTEINYGYTF.

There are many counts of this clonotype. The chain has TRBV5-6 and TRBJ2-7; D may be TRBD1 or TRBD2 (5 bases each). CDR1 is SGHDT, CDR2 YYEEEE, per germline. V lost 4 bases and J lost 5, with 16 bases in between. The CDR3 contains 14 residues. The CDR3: CASSVGTNGNEQYF. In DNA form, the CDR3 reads TGTGCCAGCAGCGTGGGGACGAACGGCAACGAGCAGTACTTC.

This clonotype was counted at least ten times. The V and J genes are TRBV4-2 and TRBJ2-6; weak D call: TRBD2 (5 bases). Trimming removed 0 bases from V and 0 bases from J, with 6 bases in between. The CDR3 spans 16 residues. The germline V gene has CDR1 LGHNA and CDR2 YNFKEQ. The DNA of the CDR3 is TGTGCCAGCAGCCAAGAAGGGAGCTCTGGGGCCAACGTCCTGACTTTC. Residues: CASSQEGSSGANVLTF.

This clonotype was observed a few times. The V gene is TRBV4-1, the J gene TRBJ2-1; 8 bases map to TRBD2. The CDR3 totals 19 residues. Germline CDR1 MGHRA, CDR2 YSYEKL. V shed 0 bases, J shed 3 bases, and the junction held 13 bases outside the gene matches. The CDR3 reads CASSQESSGGRLFYNEQFF. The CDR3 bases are TGCGCCAGCAGCCAAGAGTCGAGCGGGGGTCGTTTATTCTACAATGAGCAGTTCTTC.

CDR3 in DNA: TGTGCCAGCAGTTTAGGTAGCGGGGTAGCAGATACGCAGTATTTT. Amino acids: CASSLGSGVADTQYF. The chain employs TRBV28 and TRBJ2-3; 8 positions match TRBD2. Germline CDR1 is MDHEN and CDR2 is SYDVKM. The CDR3 covers 15 residues. V lost 2 bases and J lost 4; bases outside the gene matches: 5.

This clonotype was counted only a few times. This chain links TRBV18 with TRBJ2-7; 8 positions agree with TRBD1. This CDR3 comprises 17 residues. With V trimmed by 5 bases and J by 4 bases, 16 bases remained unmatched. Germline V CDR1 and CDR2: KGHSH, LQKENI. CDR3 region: CASSTIGQGWGPYEQYF. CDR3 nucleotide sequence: TGTGCCAGCTCAACCATCGGACAGGGATGGGGCCCGTACGAGCAGTACTTC.

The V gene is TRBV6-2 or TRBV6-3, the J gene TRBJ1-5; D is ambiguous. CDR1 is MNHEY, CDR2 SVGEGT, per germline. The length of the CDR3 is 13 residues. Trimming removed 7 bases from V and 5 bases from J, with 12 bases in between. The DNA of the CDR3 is TGTGCCAGCACCATCTCAGTCGATCAGCCCCAGCATTTT. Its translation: CASTISVDQPQHF.

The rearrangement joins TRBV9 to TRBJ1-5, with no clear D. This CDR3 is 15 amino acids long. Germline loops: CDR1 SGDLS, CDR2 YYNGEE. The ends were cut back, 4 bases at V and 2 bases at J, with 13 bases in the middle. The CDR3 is CASSLNWAGNQPQHF. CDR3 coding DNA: TGTGCCAGCAGCCTGAACTGGGCAGGCAATCAGCCCCAGCATTTT.

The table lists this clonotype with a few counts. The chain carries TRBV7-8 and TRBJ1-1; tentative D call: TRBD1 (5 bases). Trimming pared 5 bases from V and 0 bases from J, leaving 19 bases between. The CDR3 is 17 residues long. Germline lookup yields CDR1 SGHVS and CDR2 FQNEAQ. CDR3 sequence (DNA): TGTGCCAGCAGCCCGACAGCCCCCCGCGCCCTGAACACTGAAGCTTTCTTT. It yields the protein CASSPTAPRALNTEAFF.

The CDR3 bases are TGTGCCAGCATTGGGGACAGGGGAAGTGGGAACTATGGCTACACCTTC. It yields the protein CASIGDRGSGNYGYTF. The chain couples TRBV6-5 to TRBJ1-2; 10 bases align to TRBD1. CDR3 length equals 16 residues. V lost 7 bases to trimming and J lost 2 bases; unmatched junction nucleotides: 10. Germline V lookup: CDR1 MNHEY, CDR2 SVGAGI.